This TCR beta chain was found in a study of T cell repertoires in cytomegalovirus infection. Study details: Both CMV infection and a matching HLA type were indicated by public TCR beta signatures.

Study outcomes and limitations: There were carriers of CMV plus the relevant HLA, and cumulative public TCR beta family frequency identified them.

This clonotype was counted only a few times. Antigen unknown. CDR1 is SGHVS, CDR2 FNYEAQ, per germline. CDR3 length equals 16 residues. V was clipped by 6 bases and J by 4 bases; unmatched bases: 10. One entry per CDR3 protein results from TCRdb running MiXCR on the reads. The data contain approximately 74,000 distinct CDR3 sequences, approximately 39% of them singletons. The clonotype comes from a human donor in good health (CMV status not recorded). Some clones in this sample may be carry-over from other donors' samples. The sequencing used CD8+ T cells from cultured PBMCs, collected from culture after CMV antigen stimulation. The rearrangement uses TRBV7-6 and TRBJ2-1, with 9 bases matching TRBD2. CDR3 amino acids: CASSPDSGGPYNEQFF. The CDR3 coding sequence is TGTGCCAGCAGTCCTGACAGCGGGGGGCCTTACAATGAGCAGTTCTTC.